The TCR beta chain under discussion was sequenced for a study of cytomegalovirus exposure and HLA in healthy donors. Notes on the study in general: Later on, an analysis found that several of the most significant clusters appeared to be linked to common viral pathogens, which included parvovirus B19. 16,951 TCR beta sequences were associated with HLA alleles at 0.05 false discovery rate in a later analysis. Analysis was performed later, and it showed HLA-associated TCR beta chains to be more clonally expanded than equally common others.

Use of 60 Vbeta and 13 Jbeta primers characterized the PCR. Method: immunoSEQ multiplex PCR; TCRdb's copy keeps in-frame clones and lacks some. The sample has more than 95,000 clones; roughly 70% are singletons. CDR1 and CDR2 from the germline V gene are SGHAT and FQNNGV. Between the trimmed V and J ends, which lost 4 bases and 0 bases, there was a span of 12 bases. The CDR3 contains 15 residues. Concerning this clone: Its antigen is not known.

The rearrangement links TRBV11-2 to TRBJ1-1; D perhaps matches TRBD1 (6 bases). Sequenced material: PBMCs. The sequence came from a man aged 40-55 years in good health and CMV-seropositive. In DNA, the CDR3 is TGTGCCAGCAGCTCGTCGGCAGGGGTGAACACTGAAGCTTTCTTT. Its protein product is CASSSSAGVNTEAFF.